This T cell receptor (beta chain) was documented in a study of T cell repertoires in cytomegalovirus infection. Study in general: HLA-B-restricted CMV epitopes that are well studied were used alongside recently identified HLA-C-restricted ones. Matching HLA type, along with CMV infection, was indicated by public TCR beta signatures.

Germline-derived CDR1 and CDR2 are SGHDT and YYEEEE. V was clipped by 2 bases and J by 4 bases, with 13 bases between them. This CDR3 has 15 residues. A remark on this clonotype: Its antigen is still unknown.

Broader study findings: The ex vivo response showed dominance by HLA-C-restricted CMV-specific TCR beta clonotypes.

TCRdb recomputed calls from the reads with MiXCR, one row per CDR3 protein. The sample consists of hundreds of thousands of distinct CDR3 sequences, roughly 33% of them appearing once. This sample comprised cultured PBMCs, obtained from culture after CMV antigen stimulation. The V and J genes are TRBV5-6 and TRBJ1-5; maybe TRBD1 (5 bases). The TCR was taken from a human donor in good health (CMV status not recorded). Some clones in this sample may be carry-over from other donors' samples. In DNA form, the CDR3 reads TGTGCCAGCAGCTTCGGGTCCAGGGCAAATCAGCCCCAGCATTTT. It codes for CASSFGSRANQPQHF.